The clone carrying this TCR beta chain was counted a single time. The V and J ends lost 2 bases and 5 bases, in that order; junction bases with no gene match: 6. Per germline, CDR1 MNHNY and CDR2 SVGAGI (reference sequence). This CDR3 is 15 amino acids long. These data originate in a study of blood T cell repertoires in COVID-19. Study as a whole: PBMCs, B-cell-depleted T cells, or T cells provided the cDNA or gDNA that made up the material.

Authors' data handling: By means of reference gene primer amplification, nucleated cell counts were estimated. Clones were read by immunoSEQ multiplex PCR, and TCRdb kept only the in-frame ones, dropping some. That table furnishes V, J and clone size, whereas the DNA furnished D and trimming. Seen here are hundreds of thousands of clones, approximately 85% observed once, and the top ten hold roughly 2%. All recovered Cohort 3 donors got two negative PCRs, got clearance, or saw symptom resolution. Material: PBMCs or T cells enriched from blood (not recorded which). The TCR sequence derives from a man in his thirties or forties who had recovered from COVID-19. J is TRBJ1-5 and V is TRBV6-6, with 7 bases identical to TRBD1. The CDR3 is CASSYTQGIDQPQHF. CDR3 sequence (DNA): TGTGCCAGCAGTTACACACAGGGGATAGATCAGCCCCAGCATTTT.